This T cell receptor (beta chain) was recorded in a study of regulatory T cells in long-lasting Graves disease. Arm-PCR of CDR3 regions and iRepertoire HTBI primers were used to build TCR beta libraries. MiXCR, run by TCRdb on the multiplex PCR reads, gives a single entry per CDR3 protein. The sample includes approximately 540,000 distinct CDR3 sequences, about 12% of them seen just once. The sample's time point: newly diagnosed GD, antithyroid drugs for less than 3 months. RNA isolated from PBMCs was used to make the TCR library. This clonotype appeared many times. V lost 5 bases and J lost 1; bases outside the gene matches: 11. CDR3 length equals 16 residues. Germline-derived CDR1 and CDR2 are SQVTM and ANQGSEA. These same records also appear under a second study, on T cells in Graves' hyperthyroidism and ophthalmopathy. That publication notes: Blood held most thyroid clonotypes expanded above 0.001 frequency. In validation, the model predicted ophthalmopathy. These predictions came a median about 6.5 months before onset.

The input for sequencing was peripheral blood mononuclear cells (PBMCs), taken at new diagnosis, from a patient treated with antithyroid drugs. J is TRBJ2-5 and V is TRBV29-1; 9 bases map to TRBD1. This sequence was found in a woman aged 25 to 39 with Graves disease. CDR3: CSVRRGQGGPQETQYF. CDR3 DNA sequence: TGCAGCGTTCGTAGGGGACAGGGAGGACCCCAAGAGACCCAGTACTTC.